Each of the 29 T cell receptor beta chains below was sequenced from the same sample in a study of T cells in Graves' hyperthyroidism and ophthalmopathy. Amplified regions were TCR beta CDR3 sequences from RNA transcripts. A first-round RT-PCR of the TCR CDR3 used the HTBI primer set. MiXCR, run by TCRdb on the multiplex PCR reads, gives a single entry per CDR3 protein. Seen here are some 560,000 distinct CDR3 sequences, about 15% observed once, and the top ten hold 6.5% to 8%. Sequenced material: blood. The receptors shown here come from a woman aged 25 to 39 with Graves' hyperthyroidism.

This clonotype came up many times. The V and J genes are TRBV20-1 and TRBJ2-1; 14 nucleotides align to TRBD2. This CDR3 contains 17 residues. J gave up 3 bases and V 1 base, and 5 bases lay outside the gene matches. CDR1 DFQATT and CDR2 SNEGSKA come from the germline V gene (reference sequence). In DNA form, the CDR3 reads TGCAGTGCTAGAGGACTAGCGGGAGGGACCGTCTACAATGAGCAGTTCTTC. Amino acid sequence: CSARGLAGGTVYNEQFF.

This clonotype appeared many times. This chain connects TRBV7-9 to TRBJ1-1; unclear D gene. CDR1 and CDR2 (germline): SEHNR, FQNEAQ (reference sequence). Trimming cost V 7 bases and J 5 bases, with 20 bases left between them. This CDR3 has 15 amino acids. The CDR3 sequence is CASNPGSARGTEAFF. For the CDR3, the DNA is TGTGCCAGCAACCCGGGATCCGCCCGGGGTACTGAAGCTTTCTTT.

A word on this clonotype: Being one base from a much bigger clone, this may be a read error. This rearrangement joins TRBV6-2 or TRBV6-3 to TRBJ2-2; TRBD2 matches at 10 bases. V trimming: 11 bases; J trimming: 1 base; junction bases outside the gene matches: 10. CDR1 is MNHEY and CDR2 is SVGEGT in the germline V gene. This CDR3 is 16 amino acids long. The CDR3 DNA follows: TGTGCCGGCCTTCGGACTAGCGGTTTGAACACCGGGGAGCTGTTTTTT. It translates to CAGLRTSGLNTGELFF.

Many counts were recorded for this clonotype. The chain is built from TRBV10-3 and TRBJ2-3, with 9 bases lining up with TRBD2. This CDR3 has 15 residues. V dropped 0 bases and J dropped 3; count of bases not matched to a gene: 1. The germline gives CDR1 ENHRY, CDR2 SYGVKD. CDR3 sequence (DNA): TGTGCCATCAGTGAGTCTAGCGGGAGTACAGATACGCAGTATTTT. Translated, it gives CAISESSGSTDTQYF.

This clonotype occurred many times. This chain connects TRBV13 to TRBJ2-3, with D perhaps TRBD1 or TRBD2 (5 bases each). Germline lookup yields CDR1 PRHDT and CDR2 FYEKMQ (reference sequence). Trimming left V 6 bases short and J 6 bases short, with 16 bases between. CDR3 length equals 14 residues. The CDR3 bases are TGTGCCAGCAGAAACAAACTCAGGGACGATACGCAGTATTTT. Its translation: CASRNKLRDDTQYF.

In this sample, this clonotype turned up many times. This chain joins TRBV13 and TRBJ2-2, with unresolved D. Trimming cost V 0 bases and J 4 bases, with 6 bases left between them. This CDR3 has 14 amino acids. The germline gives CDR1 PRHDT, CDR2 FYEKMQ (reference sequence). The CDR3 protein is CASSLGVATGELFF. For the CDR3, the DNA is TGTGCCAGCAGCTTAGGAGTGGCCACCGGGGAGCTGTTTTTT.

The CDR3 spells CASSSSDRARNQPQHF. The CDR3 DNA sequence: TGTGCCAGCAGCTCGTCGGACAGGGCGCGCAATCAGCCCCAGCATTTT. J is TRBJ1-5 and V is TRBV7-9, with TRBD1 matching over 8 bases. The CDR3 totals 16 residues. The germline gives CDR1 SEHNR, CDR2 FQNEAQ (reference sequence). The trim removed 4 bases at V and 2 bases at J, leaving 7 bases unmatched. The variable domain in full, with the rest retrieved from reference TRBV7-9 and TRBJ1-5, is DTGVSQNPRHKITKRGQNVTFRCDPISEHNRLYWYRQTLGQGPEFLTYFQNEAQLEKSRLLSDRFSAERPKGSFSTLEIQRTEQGDSAMYLCASSSSDRARNQPQHFGDGTRLSIL.

The V gene is TRBV10-3, the J gene TRBJ2-7; 7 positions match TRBD1. The germline CDR1 and CDR2 sequences are ENHRY and SYGVKD. The trim removed 4 bases at V and 4 bases at J, leaving 1 base unmatched. The CDR3 runs 12 residues. In DNA, the CDR3 is TGTGCCATCAGTGGGGACAGTTACGAGCAGTACTTC. Its protein product is CAISGDSYEQYF.

This clonotype showed up just a few times. V is TRBV5-5 and J is TRBJ2-1; tentatively, D is TRBD2 (6 bases). CDR3 length: 16 residues. V was clipped by 4 bases and J by 0 bases, with 14 bases between them. The germline V gene has CDR1 SGHKS and CDR2 YYEKEE (reference sequence). The chain's CDR3 is CASSTSSAGSYNEQFF. The CDR3 nucleotides are TGTGCCAGCAGCACCTCTAGCGCCGGCTCCTACAATGAGCAGTTCTTC.

This clonotype showed up many times. The V gene is TRBV20-1, the J gene TRBJ2-7; 9 nucleotides agree with TRBD2. V shed 1 base and J 4 bases; nucleotides not matched to a gene: 5. The CDR3 loop spans 14 amino acids. From germline, CDR1 is DFQATT and CDR2 SNEGSKA (reference sequence). The CDR3 nucleotides read TGCAGTGCTAGAGCTCGGGGACTAGCATACGAGCAGTACTTC. Amino acid sequence: CSARARGLAYEQYF.

The CDR3 loop is CASSQGRGRVNIQYF. CDR3 DNA sequence: TGCGCCAGCAGCCAAGGCAGAGGGAGGGTAAACATTCAGTACTTC. The chain has TRBV4-3 and TRBJ2-4, with TRBD2 identical over 7 bases. CDR3 length equals 15 residues. Germline assignment: CDR1 LGHNA and CDR2 YSLEER. The V and J ends lost 1 base and 6 bases, in that order; junction bases with no gene match: 6.

This clonotype appeared many times. This chain connects TRBV10-3 to TRBJ2-5, with D possibly matching TRBD1 (6 bases). V lost 6 bases to trimming and J lost 4 bases, with 18 bases between them. The CDR3 runs 15 residues. Germline CDR1 is ENHRY and CDR2 is SYGVKD. CDR3 region: CAISLGQTPRETQYF. The CDR3 nucleotides are TGTGCCATCAGCCTCGGACAGACCCCCCGAGAGACCCAGTACTTC.

The table lists this clonotype with many counts. The CDR3 sequence: CASSPSGGPRADTQYF. The CDR3 DNA sequence: TGTGCCAGCAGCCCCTCTGGCGGCCCCCGAGCAGATACGCAGTATTTT. V gene TRBV11-3 combines with J gene TRBJ2-3; no clear D. The V and J ends lost 5 bases and 4 bases respectively, with 19 bases between them. CDR1 SGHNT and CDR2 YENEEA come from the germline V gene. The CDR3 is made up of 16 amino acids.

The rearrangement uses TRBV2 and TRBJ2-1; unclear D gene. Trimming removed 8 bases from V and 4 bases from J, with 15 bases in between. The CDR3 spans 14 residues. The germline V gene encodes CDR1 SNHLY and CDR2 FYNNEI. CDR3 in DNA: TGTGCCAGCCGGGCCGGACCATCGTACAATGAGCAGTTCTTC. Protein: CASRAGPSYNEQFF.

This clonotype was found many times. J is TRBJ2-5 and V is TRBV7-3; 9 bases fit TRBD1. CDR1 and CDR2 from the germline V gene are SGHTA and FQGTGA. The V gene end was trimmed by 5 bases and the J gene end by 4 bases; junction bases not matched to a gene: 8. The CDR3 is 15 amino acids. CDR3 nucleotides: TGTGCCAGCAGCATGGGACAGGGCGGCGGAGAGACCCAGTACTTC. Amino acids: CASSMGQGGGETQYF.

This clonotype was recorded a few times. The chain has TRBV19 and TRBJ1-2; no clear D gene. V was pared by 5 bases and J by 4 bases, with 11 bases between. CDR1 and CDR2 from the germline V gene are LNHDA and SQIVND (reference sequence). This CDR3 contains 13 residues. CDR3 in amino acids: CASSPPGTYGYTF. CDR3 in DNA: TGTGCCAGTAGTCCCCCCGGCACCTATGGCTACACCTTC.

This clonotype was recorded many times. The J gene is TRBJ2-7, the V gene TRBV27; 15 bases are shared with TRBD2. This CDR3 is 14 amino acids long. The J segment lost 6 bases and the V segment lost 4 bases, leaving 1 base of the junction unmatched. CDR1 is MNHEY and CDR2 is SMNVEV in the germline V gene (reference sequence). In DNA form, the CDR3 reads TGTGCCAGCAGTTCGGGACTAGCGGGAGGCGAGCAGTACTTC. Residues: CASSSGLAGGEQYF.

V is TRBV2 and J is TRBJ2-7; 7 positions match TRBD2. Germline CDR1 is SNHLY and CDR2 is FYNNEI. This CDR3 has 13 residues. V lost 4 bases and J lost 6; bases outside the gene matches: 6. CDR3 sequence: CASSVRGGGEQYF. Written as DNA, the CDR3 is TGTGCCAGCAGTGTCCGCGGCGGGGGCGAGCAGTACTTC.

This clonotype has ten or more counts. The rearrangement links TRBV10-3 to TRBJ1-5; 8 bases match TRBD1. Germline loops: CDR1 ENHRY, CDR2 SYGVKD. This CDR3 contains 14 residues. Trimming cost V 6 bases and J 4 bases; bases outside gene matches: 5. CDR3 DNA: TGTGCCATCAGAGGGGACAGGTGGAATCAGCCCCAGCATTTT. Translation: CAIRGDRWNQPQHF.

This chain uses TRBV3-1 with TRBJ2-2; D tentatively fits TRBD1 or TRBD2 (5 bases each). The V and J ends lost 4 bases and 4 bases respectively, with 13 bases between them. Per the germline V gene, CDR1 is LGHDT and CDR2 is YNNKEL (reference sequence). The CDR3 runs to 15 residues. CDR3 coding DNA: TGTGCCAGCAGCCGGATAGAGGGGAGCACCGGGGAGCTGTTTTTT. Translated, it gives CASSRIEGSTGELFF.

This clonotype appeared many times. The chain recombines TRBV5-1 with TRBJ2-2; 8 bases line up with TRBD1. The CDR3 has 14 amino acids. V shed 4 bases and J 4 bases; nucleotides not matched to a gene: 3. CDR1 and CDR2 (germline): SGHRS, YFSETQ. As DNA, the CDR3 is TGCGCCAGCAGCGGAACAGGGGGCACCGGGGAGCTGTTTTTT. Protein: CASSGTGGTGELFF.

A few counts support this clonotype. This chain uses TRBV20-1 with TRBJ1-1, with D tentatively TRBD1 (6 bases). The CDR3 loop spans 16 amino acids. Germline CDR1 DFQATT, CDR2 SNEGSKA (reference sequence). V dropped 3 bases and J dropped 3 bases, with 20 bases sitting between them. CDR3 bases: TGCAGTGCTAGGCGAAGGTCCCCAGGGGCGGACACTGAAGCTTTCTTT. Translating it yields CSARRRSPGADTEAFF.

The table lists this clonotype with many counts. This rearrangement joins TRBV27 to TRBJ1-5; TRBD1 is a possible D gene (5 bases). Germline V CDR1 and CDR2: MNHEY, SMNVEV (reference sequence). Trimming removed 10 bases at V and 7 bases at J, with 14 bases between. The CDR3 has 12 residues. The chain's CDR3 is CATGKGSQPQHF. The CDR3 bases are TGTGCCACCGGAAAGGGGAGCCAGCCCCAGCATTTT.

This clonotype was detected many times. The CDR3 here is CASSFLNTQYF. CDR3 coding DNA: TGTGCCAGCAGTTTCTTAAATACGCAGTATTTT. The V and J genes are TRBV12-3 or TRBV12-4 and TRBJ2-3; D is undetermined. CDR3 length: 11 amino acids. V was clipped by 3 bases and J by 7 bases, with 5 bases between them.

The chain employs TRBV10-3 and TRBJ2-6; 8 nucleotides agree with TRBD1. J was trimmed by 0 bases and V by 10 bases; bases with no gene match: 5. The germline gives CDR1 ENHRY, CDR2 SYGVKD. The CDR3 has 15 amino acids. CDR3: CATGQGPSGANVLTF. The CDR3 coding sequence is TGTGCCACCGGACAGGGCCCCTCTGGGGCCAACGTCCTGACTTTC.

This clonotype has at least ten counts. The chain is built from TRBV7-9 and TRBJ2-3; no clear D. The CDR3 length is 14 residues. Trimming took off 3 bases at V and 3 bases at J, with 10 bases between the two ends. CDR1 and CDR2 from the germline V gene are SEHNR and FQNEAQ (reference sequence). DNA for the CDR3: TGTGCCAGCAGCTTCGCCACTCTGACAGATACGCAGTATTTT. Translating gives CASSFATLTDTQYF.

This clonotype was detected many times. This rearrangement joins TRBV11-2 to TRBJ1-2; 9 bases line up with TRBD1. In germline, CDR1 is SGHAT, CDR2 FQNNGV. Trimming at V came to 2 bases and at J to 3 bases, leaving 10 bases not matched to a gene. This CDR3 contains 17 residues. The CDR3 protein is CASSLTWDRVTDYGYTF. The CDR3 DNA sequence: TGTGCCAGCAGCTTAACGTGGGACAGGGTTACGGACTATGGCTACACCTTC.

V is TRBV20-1 and J is TRBJ2-1, with 7 bases aligning to TRBD1. CDR3 length: 13 amino acids. Germline CDR1 and CDR2: DFQATT and SNEGSKA (reference sequence). V was pared by 0 bases and J by 4 bases, with 0 bases of the junction left unmatched. CDR3 in DNA: TGCAGTGCTAGAGAGGACAGGTACAATGAGCAGTTCTTC. Protein: CSAREDRYNEQFF.

This clonotype has at least ten counts. V gene TRBV11-2 combines with J gene TRBJ2-7; TRBD1 matches at 9 bases. The CDR3 has 18 amino acids. CDR1 and CDR2 from the germline V gene are SGHAT and FQNNGV. The junction had 14 bases not matched to a gene; V was cut back by 5 bases and J by 0 bases. CDR3 in DNA: TGTGCCAGCAGCGGACTTAATACCGGGACAGGGTACTCCTACGAGCAGTACTTC. Its protein is CASSGLNTGTGYSYEQYF.